The 26 T cell receptor beta chains in this list originate from one sample, sequenced in a study of beta chain features in type 1 diabetes. The whole isolated RNA underwent reverse transcription, so sequencing captured expressed TCRB transcripts. The assay was immunoSEQ multiplex PCR, and TCRdb's table has in-frame clones only and misses some. Found here are about 120,000 clones, about a sixth of them singletons; the top ten hold under 2.5%. Study-level findings and limits: Type 1 diabetes patients had moderately but significantly shorter TCRB CDR3s in all four CD4+ subsets.

Which antigens these TCRs recognize remains unknown. Sequences were obtained from central memory CD4+ T cells from blood. All receptors derive from a man younger than 45 with type 1 diabetes.

This clone was detected only a few times. The rearrangement links TRBV7-2 to TRBJ2-1; no definite D call. Germline CDR1 SGHTA, CDR2 FQGNSA. V shed 3 bases and J shed 5 bases, with 11 bases lying between them. The CDR3 is 14 residues long. The CDR3: CASSFGSRHNEQFF. The CDR3 DNA is TGTGCCAGCAGCTTCGGATCACGTCACAATGAGCAGTTCTTC.

The chain links TRBV7-3 to TRBJ2-5; D is possibly TRBD2 (5 bases). The length of the CDR3 is 13 residues. Trimming pared 2 bases from V and 4 bases from J, leaving 8 bases between. CDR1 and CDR2 from the germline V gene are SGHTA and FQGTGA. The CDR3 sequence: CASSLVATETQYF. CDR3 bases: TGTGCCAGCAGCTTAGTAGCGACAGAGACCCAGTACTTC.

J is TRBJ1-6 and V is TRBV30; TRBD1 matches at 8 bases. This CDR3 contains 13 residues. From germline, CDR1 is GTSNPN and CDR2 SVGIG (reference sequence). V shed 5 bases, J shed 7 bases, and the junction held 4 bases outside the gene matches. CDR3 sequence (DNA): TGTGCCTGGGGAGGACAGGGAAATTCACCCCTCCACTTT. It translates to CAWGGQGNSPLHF.

This clone came up a few times. The V gene is TRBV10-3, the J gene TRBJ1-2; D might be TRBD1 (6 bases). Trimming pared 0 bases from V and 6 bases from J, leaving 11 bases between. This CDR3 has 14 amino acids. Germline CDR1 is ENHRY and CDR2 is SYGVKD. CDR3 loop: CAISESRGIDGYTF. The CDR3 region has the DNA TGTGCCATCAGTGAGTCGAGGGGGATAGATGGCTACACCTTC.

This clone has more than one count but fewer than ten. The chain carries TRBV7-6 and TRBJ2-5; 7 nucleotides match TRBD1. Germline V gene lookup returns CDR1 SGHVS and CDR2 FNYEAQ. V lost 2 bases, J lost 7 bases, and 10 bases stayed unmatched. The CDR3 is 15 residues long. CDR3 coding DNA: TGTGCCAGCAGCTTAACCGACAGGGCTAAAGGGACCCAGTACTTC. It encodes CASSLTDRAKGTQYF. The full variable domain, completed using reference TRBV7-6 and TRBJ2-5, is GAGVSQSPRYKVTKRGQDVALRCDPISGHVSLYWYRQALGQGPEFLTYFNYEAQQDKSGLPNDRFSAERPEGSISTLTIQRTEQRDSAMYRCASSLTDRAKGTQYFGPGTRLLVL.

This rearrangement joins TRBV5-1 to TRBJ2-3, with D hard to call. The CDR3 loop spans 13 amino acids. The V end lost 4 bases, the J end lost 0 bases, and 6 bases lay between the germline ends. The V gene's germline CDR1 is SGHRS and CDR2 YFSETQ. The CDR3 is CASSISSTDTQYF. CDR3 DNA: TGCGCCAGCAGCATCTCTAGCACAGATACGCAGTATTTT. Looking up the rest from reference TRBV5-1 and TRBJ2-3 gives the full variable domain: KAGVTQTPRYLIKTRGQQVTLSCSPISGHRSVSWYQQTPGQGLQFLFEYFSETQRNKGNFPGRFSGRQFSNSRSEMNVSTLELGDSALYLCASSISSTDTQYFGPGTRLTVL.

In this sample, this clone turned up a few times. The chain has TRBV25-1 and TRBJ1-2; D remains unclear. CDR1 is MGHDK, CDR2 SYGVNS, per germline. The CDR3 has 13 residues. The V end lost 5 bases, the J end lost 6 bases, and 13 bases lay between the germline ends. CDR3 sequence (DNA): TGTGCCAGCAGTCGGGTCGGCTCCAATGGCTACACCTTC. As protein: CASSRVGSNGYTF.

V and J are TRBV11-2 and TRBJ2-7; D possibly corresponds to TRBD1 (6 bases). The V gene lost 5 bases and the J gene lost 2 bases, with 10 bases spanning the gap. The germline CDR1 and CDR2 sequences are SGHAT and FQNNGV. The CDR3 runs 13 residues. CDR3: CASSPRTAYEQYF. In DNA form, the CDR3 reads TGTGCCAGCAGCCCTAGGACAGCCTACGAGCAGTACTTC.

The chain uses TRBV7-9 and TRBJ1-4; D is possibly TRBD1 (5 bases). Germline V gene data show CDR1 as SEHNR and CDR2 as FQNEAQ (reference sequence). The CDR3 contains 14 residues. V was shortened by 5 bases and J by 7 bases, with 14 bases between the two germline ends. The CDR3: CASSAWTIGEKLFF. CDR3 in DNA: TGTGCCAGCAGCGCGTGGACAATTGGTGAAAAACTGTTTTTT.

This clone showed up just a few times. The V and J genes are TRBV11-2 and TRBJ1-2; possible D gene TRBD1, 6 bases. V shed 5 bases and J shed 2 bases, with 9 bases lying between them. CDR1 and CDR2 (germline): SGHAT, FQNNGV. The CDR3 is made up of 13 amino acids. The CDR3 sequence is CASSPDRNYGYTF. The CDR3 nucleotides read TGTGCCAGCAGCCCAGACAGGAACTATGGCTACACCTTC.

V and J are TRBV7-3 and TRBJ1-2; 11 nucleotides agree with TRBD1. The length of the CDR3 is 13 residues. Trimming cost V 5 bases and J 8 bases; bases outside gene matches: 4. Germline V gene sequence: CDR1 SGHTA, CDR2 FQGTGA. The CDR3 region is CASSLGQGEGYTF. The DNA of the CDR3 is TGTGCCAGCAGCCTGGGACAGGGGGAAGGCTACACCTTC.

The rearrangement links TRBV27 to TRBJ2-1, with 11 bases aligning to TRBD1. Looked up from germline, CDR1 is MNHEY and CDR2 is SMNVEV (reference sequence). The CDR3 is 14 amino acids. V dropped 6 bases and J dropped 9; count of bases not matched to a gene: 7. The CDR3 region is CASSPGQGVVEQFF. The CDR3 region has the DNA TGTGCCAGCAGCCCGGGACAGGGGGTGGTTGAGCAGTTCTTC.

This clone was seen a few times. This chain connects TRBV5-1 to TRBJ1-3; TRBD1 matches at 7 bases. This CDR3 is built from 15 residues. The V gene end was trimmed by 7 bases and the J gene end by 0 bases; junction bases not matched to a gene: 7. The germline CDR1 and CDR2 sequences are SGHRS and YFSETQ. The CDR3 protein is CASGPTGVSGNTIYF. In DNA form, the CDR3 reads TGCGCCAGCGGGCCCACAGGGGTCTCTGGAAACACCATATATTTT.

In its sample, this clone was seen once. This chain uses TRBV7-6 with TRBJ2-7, with D possibly being TRBD1 (5 bases). CDR1 is SGHVS, CDR2 FNYEAQ, per germline. This CDR3 spans 17 amino acids. With 4 bases removed from V and 0 bases from J, the gap between germline ends came to 19 bases. The CDR3 bases are TGTGCCAGCAGCTCCCTCTCACCAGGGCCTCTCTCCTACGAGCAGTACTTC. It encodes CASSSLSPGPLSYEQYF.

As for this clone: Other nucleotide sequences from this sample produce the same CDR3. The chain uses TRBV20-1 and TRBJ2-7, with D unresolved. The CDR3 has 11 amino acids. The V end was cut by 2 bases, the J end by 3 bases, with 5 bases between. Germline CDR1 reads DFQATT; CDR2 reads SNEGSKA (reference sequence). For the CDR3, the DNA is TGCAGTGCTAGACTGAACTACGAGCAGTACTTC. It encodes CSARLNYEQYF.

This rearrangement joins TRBV27 to TRBJ1-2, with D uncertain. This CDR3 spans 14 amino acids. The V gene's germline CDR1 is MNHEY and CDR2 SMNVEV (reference sequence). V gave up 7 bases and J gave up 5 bases, with 17 bases separating them. The CDR3, as DNA: TGTGCCAGCACATCAAGTTCTGGGTCTTATGGCTACACCTTC. As protein: CASTSSSGSYGYTF.

This clone has ten or more counts. The chain employs TRBV21-1 and TRBJ2-1. TRBV21-1 is recorded as a pseudogene. The length of the CDR3 is 15 residues. The CDR3 sequence: CASSPTPSSYNEQFF. The CDR3, as DNA: TGTGCCAGCAGCCCAACACCGAGCTCCTACAATGAGCAGTTCTTC.

The V and J genes are TRBV7-9 and TRBJ2-1; TRBD2 aligns across 9 bases. This CDR3 has 15 amino acids. V shed 1 base and J 6 bases; nucleotides not matched to a gene: 4. Germline lookup yields CDR1 SEHNR and CDR2 FQNEAQ (reference sequence). CDR3 nucleotide sequence: TGTGCCAGCAGCTTAGGACTAGCGGTTTCCAATGAGCAGTTCTTC. This translates into CASSLGLAVSNEQFF.

A few counts support this clone. V and J are TRBV6-5 and TRBJ2-5; 8 bases match TRBD2. The CDR3 has 15 residues. Germline values: CDR1 MNHEY, CDR2 SVGAGI. V shed 10 bases, J shed 2 bases, and the junction held 12 bases outside the gene matches. CDR3 sequence: CATLGSGGKQETQYF. The CDR3 nucleotides read TGTGCCACCCTGGGAAGCGGGGGTAAGCAAGAGACCCAGTACTTC.

The V call is TRBV13, the J call TRBJ2-7; D remains ambiguous. The germline gives CDR1 PRHDT, CDR2 FYEKMQ (reference sequence). V was clipped by 5 bases and J by 6 bases, with 20 bases between them. The CDR3 spans 15 residues. CDR3: CASSPRIPTRSEQYF. The CDR3 DNA is TGTGCCAGCAGCCCACGGATCCCCACCAGGTCCGAGCAGTACTTC.

For this clone: A read error may be the cause here, since a much bigger clone is one base away. The J gene is TRBJ2-1, the V gene TRBV7-9; D is ambiguous. Germline assignment: CDR1 SEHNR and CDR2 FQNEAQ (reference sequence). Trimming left V 1 base short and J 3 bases short, with 4 bases between. The CDR3 spans 13 residues. The CDR3 region is CASSLDGYNEQFF. The CDR3 bases are TGTGCCAGCAGCTTAGACGGCTACAATGAGCAGTTCTTC.

This clone was picked up a small number of times. V is TRBV5-5 and J is TRBJ2-1; possibly TRBD1 for D (5 bases). Germline V CDR1 and CDR2: SGHKS, YYEKEE (reference sequence). Trimming removed 4 bases from V and 7 bases from J, with 9 bases in between. This CDR3 has 12 amino acids. In DNA, the CDR3 is TGTGCCAGCAGCGCAGGGTGGAATGAGCAGTTCTTC. Amino acid sequence: CASSAGWNEQFF.

This clone was seen a handful of times. It is likely a read error: a sequence one base away is far more abundant. Other DNA sequences in the same sample also yield this CDR3. CDR3 bases: TGTGCCAGCAGCTTAGGGACAGGGGACAATGAGCAGTTCTTC. Translating it yields CASSLGTGDNEQFF. This chain links TRBV7-9 with TRBJ2-1; 9 bases align to TRBD1. J was trimmed by 5 bases and V by 1 base; bases with no gene match: 0. Germline V lookup: CDR1 SEHNR, CDR2 FQNEAQ (reference sequence). The length of the CDR3 is 14 residues.

This clone has more than one count but fewer than ten. CDR3 sequence: CASGTALNTEAFF. Written as DNA, the CDR3 is TGTGCCAGCGGTACAGCCCTGAACACTGAAGCTTTCTTT. The chain couples TRBV11-2 to TRBJ1-1, with no clear D. Deletions cut 8 bases from V and 0 bases from J, with 10 bases between. CDR1 and CDR2 (germline): SGHAT, FQNNGV. The CDR3 has 13 residues.

The gene calls are TRBV10-3 and TRBJ2-1, with 10 bases lining up with TRBD1. Trimming cost V 0 bases and J 9 bases; bases outside gene matches: 8. Germline CDR1 is ENHRY and CDR2 is SYGVKD. The CDR3 is 16 residues long. DNA for the CDR3: TGTGCCATCAGTGAGTCTCCGGGACAGGGGATGGGTGAGCAGTTCTTC. Amino acids: CAISESPGQGMGEQFF.

In this sample, this clone turned up many times. A junction boundary mismatches the germline segment, possibly from a read error. The sample holds other DNA sequences that translate to the same CDR3. The chain carries TRBV7-7 and TRBJ2-1, with 8 bases lining up with TRBD1. Germline V gene sequence: CDR1 SSHAT, CDR2 FNYEAQ (reference sequence). This CDR3 has 15 residues. The CDR3 region is CASSHDRGPYNEQFF. The CDR3 DNA is TGTGCTAGCAGCCACGACAGGGGTCCCTACAATGAGCAGTTCTTC.